Below, 3 T cell receptor beta chains from the same sample are listed, as sequenced in a study of OX40 agonist ivuxolimab in advanced cancers. Clones were sequenced by immunoSEQ multiplex PCR, and TCRdb holds only the in-frame ones, with some missing. The table shows around 89,000 clones, with just over 90% occurring only once. Sequences were derived from CD4+ or CD8+ T cells sorted from blood, sampled in a trial of the OX40 agonist ivuxolimab. The receptors shown here come from an adult with an advanced solid tumor such as melanoma, head and neck, liver or kidney cancer.

The J gene is TRBJ2-5, the V gene TRBV10-3; D is undetermined. Per germline, CDR1 ENHRY and CDR2 SYGVKD. This CDR3 spans 13 amino acids. V was pared by 6 bases and J by 1 base, with 9 bases between. The CDR3 region is CAIRGGPQETQYF. The CDR3 nucleotides are TGTGCCATCAGGGGCGGCCCCCAAGAGACCCAGTACTTC.

DNA for the CDR3: TGTGCCAGCAGCCAGCTAGGAGCGAACCGACAGCCCCAGCATTTT. Translating it yields CASSQLGANRQPQHF. The J gene is TRBJ1-5, the V gene TRBV7-2, with D unresolved. The CDR3 is 15 residues long. The ends were cut back, 5 bases at V and 7 bases at J, with 18 bases in the middle. CDR1 SGHTA and CDR2 FQGNSA come from the germline V gene.

CDR3 amino acids: CASSGPGTVSNQPQHF. Written as DNA, the CDR3 is TGTGCCAGCAGTGGACCCGGGACAGTTAGCAATCAGCCCCAGCATTTT. V gene TRBV2 combines with J gene TRBJ1-5; the match to TRBD1 covers 7 bases. This CDR3 contains 16 residues. Per germline, CDR1 SNHLY and CDR2 FYNNEI. V was clipped by 4 bases and J by 0 bases; unmatched bases: 6.